The next 5 T cell receptor beta chains were all read from a single sample in a study of blood T cells in healthy people across ages (dated by TCRdb to the mid-2010s). Receptor amplification or capture employed 5' RACE. Data came from an Illumina HiSeq 2500. A second about 6 to 11 cycle PCR used a sample-barcoded 5' primer and a J-beta primer mix. In-frame beta chains were kept once TCRdb had trimmed the public reads at Q25 with fastp and called clones with MiXCR. Every CDR3 protein is listed once, alongside the most common genes and DNA of its rows. The sample table contains fewer than 1,000,000 distinct CDR3 sequences; only one count was recorded for roughly 46% of them. The ten largest clonotypes hold over 15% of the sample. Source material: blood. These receptors were taken from an elderly man in good health.

This clonotype turned up a few times. CDR3 DNA sequence: TGTGCCAGCAGTCCAAGGGACGAGGGAAGTTACGAGCAGTACTTC. This codes for CASSPRDEGSYEQYF. The J gene is TRBJ2-7, the V gene TRBV27; the D call may be TRBD1 or TRBD2 (5 bases each). Trimming left V 5 bases short and J 4 bases short, with 18 bases between. This CDR3 spans 15 amino acids. The germline V gene has CDR1 MNHEY and CDR2 SMNVEV (reference sequence).

This clonotype was detected only a few times. The CDR3 reads CASSPIVSSYEQYF. DNA of the CDR3: TGTGCCAGCAGCCCGATCGTTTCTAGCTACGAGCAGTACTTC. The rearrangement links TRBV4-2 to TRBJ2-7; D is ambiguous. Germline V gene sequence: CDR1 LGHNA, CDR2 YNFKEQ. The CDR3 totals 14 residues. V lost 4 bases, J lost 3 bases, and 13 bases lay in between.

The CDR3 protein is CATSRVGQGDAHSNQPQHF. CDR3 nucleotides: TGTGCCACCAGCAGGGTGGGACAGGGGGATGCCCATAGCAATCAGCCCCAGCATTTT. This chain joins TRBV15 and TRBJ1-5; 11 bases are a match to TRBD1. Trimming took 3 bases from V and 0 from J; bases not matched to a gene: 10. CDR1 LNHNV and CDR2 YYDKDF come from the germline V gene (reference sequence). The CDR3 consists of 19 residues.

The V and J genes are TRBV7-9 and TRBJ2-5; D unclear. The CDR3 has 14 amino acids. The germline V gene encodes CDR1 SEHNR and CDR2 FQNEAQ (reference sequence). V shed 0 bases and J shed 1 base, with 6 bases lying between them. The CDR3 loop is CASSLALSQETQYF. The CDR3 DNA is TGTGCCAGCAGCTTAGCGCTTTCCCAAGAGACCCAGTACTTC.

CDR3 DNA sequence: TGCAGCGTTGAAACAGGAAGCTCCTACGAGCAGTACTTC. Its protein is CSVETGSSYEQYF. The chain is built from TRBV29-1 and TRBJ2-7; a weak D match, TRBD1 (5 bases). The V gene's germline CDR1 is SQVTM and CDR2 ANQGSEA. The CDR3 has 13 amino acids. V was trimmed by 2 bases and J by 0 bases, leaving 8 bases between them.